Sequencing of this T cell receptor beta chain was carried out in a study of OX40 agonist ivuxolimab in advanced cancers. Context from the whole study: Ivuxolimab was an agonistic, fully human IgG2 monoclonal antibody directed against OX40 (CD134), a costimulatory receptor. Intravenous ivuxolimab was administered to patients every 2 weeks at six dose levels: 0.01, 0.1, 0.3, 1.5, 3 and 10 mg/kg. Among the approximately 54 dose-escalation patients, 19 had hepatocellular carcinoma, 15 or so melanoma, 9 renal cell carcinoma and 9 head and neck cancer. In the dose-escalation cohort, approximately 82% of patients were male, and the mean age was roughly 60 years, with a range of roughly 20 to 80. Prior anti-PD-1, anti-PD-L1 or anti-CTLA-4 therapy was permitted, and about two fifths of dose-escalation patients had received checkpoint inhibitors. Partial responses occurred in three dose-escalation patients: two with cutaneous melanoma and one with hepatocellular carcinoma. Peripheral TCRbeta sequencing was intended to test whether TCR sequence diversity was altered and clonal T-cell expansion was caused by ivuxolimab. The paper reports the monotherapy dose-escalation portion (N of about 50 patients) of the phase I ivuxolimab trial.

From cysteine to phenylalanine, the CDR3 is 14 amino acids long. Only the CDR3 region is kept as DNA, spanning 42 bases read in frame from base 1. The germline V gene sets CDR1 to LGHNA and CDR2 to YNFKEQ. V ends up 0 bases short and J 4 bases short, with an unmatched junction base count of 2. About this clone itself: The clone's antigen remains unknown. Base qualities are not provided; no much larger clone lies one nucleotide away.

Genomic DNA was extracted from sorted cells for sequencing of the TCRbeta CDR3 region. The immunoSEQ Assay was used for sequencing of TCRbeta CDR3 regions. This is the immuneACCESS table as TCRdb keeps it, with only in-frame sequences that have V and J called. A part of the clones is gone; compared with another copy, unresolved V genes explain less than half, and the rest is unexplained. The sample table lists around 100,000 clones, 75% to 95% of them with a count of one. The ten top clones hold approximately 0.55% of the sample. Patients with autoimmune disease history or receiving systemic immunosuppression were excluded from the trial. Peripheral blood for TCR sequencing was collected from all dose cohorts at baseline, on cycle 4 day 1, and on cycle 7 day 1. Samples came from an open-label, multicenter, first-in-human phase I dose-escalation trial of ivuxolimab. Adults with locally advanced or metastatic head and neck squamous cell, hepatocellular, melanoma or renal cell carcinoma were enrolled in the trial. Before TCR sequencing, CD4+ T cells and CD8+ T cells were sorted from peripheral blood as separate populations.

The paper as a whole reports these results and caveats: The antigen specificity of the peripheral T cells that underwent clonal expansion was not determined. In partial responders in the 0.1-3.0 mg/kg groups, normalized peripheral clonal expansion was found to be among the lowest, especially among CD8+ T cells. After ivuxolimab, more expanded clones were found on average in CD8+ T cells than in CD4+ T cells. Low levels of normalized T-cell clonal expansion were also seen in some patients who did not respond. Clonal expansion of both CD4+ and CD8+ blood T cells was observed from baseline to week 6 at doses 0.1 to 3.0 mg/kg.

The clonotype comes from an adult with an advanced solid tumor such as melanoma, head and neck, liver or kidney cancer. Material: CD4+ or CD8+ T cells sorted from blood, obtained in a trial of the OX40 agonist ivuxolimab. The receptor chain draws on TRBV4-2 and TRBJ2-5, with 7 bases in between that match TRBD2. For the CDR3, the sequence is CASSQELAGETQYF. The bases are TGTGCCAGCAGCCAAGAATTAGCGGGAGAGACCCAGTACTTC.